This T cell receptor beta chain originates from a study of technical replicates of blood from a few donors. This clone was seen a single time. Measured with immunoSEQ multiplex PCR; TCRdb has only the in-frame clones, and not every one. The sample lists around 79,000 clones; 85% to 95% were seen once. Trimming removed 4 bases at V and 8 bases at J, with 21 bases between. Germline V lookup: CDR1 SGHRS, CDR2 YFSETQ. This CDR3 comprises 15 residues. This sequence was found in a human donor in good health. Sequenced material: T cells isolated from PBMCs. This chain uses TRBV5-1 with TRBJ1-2, with D maybe TRBD1 (6 bases). The CDR3 spells CASSPYDRSPDGYTF. CDR3 bases: TGCGCCAGCAGCCCTTACGACAGGTCCCCTGACGGCTACACCTTC.